The 30 T cell receptor beta chains below all came from one sample that was sequenced in a study of Ad26.COV2.S vaccination and SARS-CoV-2 variants. The table came from immunoSEQ multiplex PCR; TCRdb's copy has only in-frame clones and leaves some out. The sample shows roughly 500,000 clones, 85% to 90% of them seen only once. Treatment of the sample: roughly 20 received Ad26.COV2.S at low or high dose, single or two shots; several received placebo; per-sample allocation not given. Collection of the samples took place on day 63 after the first injection of vaccine or placebo. This material consisted of peripheral blood, taken in a trial of Ad26.COV2.S vaccine versus placebo. Receptors were obtained from a person between 18 and 60 years old who received the Ad26.COV2.S COVID-19 vaccine or a placebo.

This sequence joins TRBV4-2 and TRBJ2-3; the D gene could be TRBD1 or TRBD2 (6 bases each). V gave up 3 bases and J gave up 4 bases, with 11 bases separating them. CDR3 length: 14 residues. CDR1 and CDR2 from the germline V gene are LGHNA and YNFKEQ. The CDR3 region is CASSQGGLADTQYF. CDR3 sequence (DNA): TGTGCCAGCAGCCAGGGGGGCCTTGCAGATACGCAGTATTTT.

The chain recombines TRBV7-9 with TRBJ1-1; weak D call: TRBD1 (6 bases). This CDR3 is built from 12 residues. Looked up from germline, CDR1 is SEHNR and CDR2 is FQNEAQ (reference sequence). V dropped 6 bases and J dropped 7 bases, with 12 bases sitting between them. CDR3 DNA: TGTGCCAGCAGTCTACAGGGAAGTGAAGCTTTCTTT. Translating gives CASSLQGSEAFF.

Only a few counts were recorded for this clone. The J gene is TRBJ2-3, the V gene TRBV5-4, with a tentative D call TRBD1 (6 bases). Germline V CDR1 and CDR2: SGHNT, YYREEE (reference sequence). The CDR3 loop spans 18 amino acids. V shed 3 bases and J shed 8 bases, with 28 bases lying between them. The DNA for the CDR3 is TGTGCCAGCAGCTCCCCCTCCGTTTGGGGGCCCGGCGCGGGTACGCAGTATTTT. It is translated as CASSSPSVWGPGAGTQYF.

The chain is built from TRBV2 and TRBJ1-2; possible D gene TRBD1, 5 bases. The germline gives CDR1 SNHLY, CDR2 FYNNEI. V gave up 4 bases and J gave up 8 bases, with 11 bases separating them. The CDR3 contains 12 residues. CDR3 nucleotide sequence: TGTGCCAGCAGTGTTCAGGGCGAAGGCTACACCTTC. Translated: CASSVQGEGYTF.

The chain uses TRBV5-5 and TRBJ2-1; possible D gene TRBD1, 6 bases. Trimming cost V 0 bases and J 8 bases, with 12 bases left between them. Germline V gives CDR1 SGHKS, CDR2 YYEKEE (reference sequence). The CDR3 is 14 residues long. The DNA of the CDR3 is TGTGCCAGCAGCTTGGTTGCAGGGGTCGATGAGCAGTTCTTC. The encoded protein is CASSLVAGVDEQFF.

This chain joins TRBV24-1 and TRBJ2-5; a possible D gene is TRBD1 (6 bases). CDR3 length: 16 residues. Trimming shortened V by 4 bases and J by 2 bases, and 16 bases separated the two germline ends. Germline CDR1 reads KGHDR; CDR2 reads SFDVKD. This CDR3 is CATSDRYGTPQETQYF. Here the CDR3 DNA reads TGTGCCACCAGTGACCGATATGGGACACCGCAAGAGACCCAGTACTTC.

This sequence joins TRBV13 and TRBJ2-1; 8 bases fit TRBD1. V was pared by 5 bases and J by 4 bases, with 7 bases of the junction left unmatched. This CDR3 is built from 15 residues. Germline lookup yields CDR1 PRHDT and CDR2 FYEKMQ (reference sequence). The CDR3 DNA reads as TGTGCCAGCAGCCCCGGACAGGGACGATACAATGAGCAGTTCTTC. This gives the protein CASSPGQGRYNEQFF.

This chain uses TRBV6-2 or TRBV6-3 with TRBJ1-2; weak D call: TRBD1 (5 bases). Trimming pared 5 bases from V and 8 bases from J, leaving 18 bases between. The germline CDR1 and CDR2 sequences are MNHEY and SVGEGT. The CDR3 has 14 amino acids. The CDR3, as DNA: TGTGCCAGCAGTGACCCAACAGGTGGGCGAGGCTACACCTTC. It is translated as CASSDPTGGRGYTF.

V and J are TRBV6-5 and TRBJ1-6; D unclear. This CDR3 is 13 amino acids long. Germline assignment: CDR1 MNHEY and CDR2 SVGAGI. Trimming took 7 bases from V and 10 from J, leaving 14 bases between them. The CDR3 DNA is TGTGCCAGCAAGGACGAGTGGGAGTCACCCCTCCACTTT. It yields the protein CASKDEWESPLHF.

V gene TRBV6-2 or TRBV6-3 combines with J gene TRBJ2-7; D is uncertain. Germline loops: CDR1 MNHEY, CDR2 SVGEGT. The CDR3 consists of 19 residues. V was trimmed by 6 bases and J by 3 bases, leaving 30 bases between them. Here the CDR3 DNA reads TGTGCCAGCAGCCTTACTGACCGCACCAAATCCGCGACGTTCTACGAGCAGTACGTC. Translating gives CASSLTDRTKSATFYEQYV.

This chain connects TRBV6-1 to TRBJ1-4; D is undetermined. V lost 1 base, J lost 14 bases, and 20 bases lay in between. The CDR3 is 15 amino acids. The germline CDR1 and CDR2 sequences are MNHNS and SASEGT. The CDR3, as DNA: TGTGCCAGCAGTGAAGGAAGGCCGGACCGGAGAAGTCTGTTTTTT. This gives the protein CASSEGRPDRRSLFF.

The V call is TRBV18, the J call TRBJ2-1; 7 nucleotides align to TRBD1. Germline V gene sequence: CDR1 KGHSH, CDR2 LQKENI. The CDR3 length is 16 residues. Trimming removed 3 bases from V and 9 bases from J; junction bases left unmatched: 14. The CDR3, as DNA: TGTGCCAGCTCACCGCCGGAGACAGGGCATAATGGTGAGCAGTTCTTC. It translates to CASSPPETGHNGEQFF.

Comments on this clone: The same CDR3 is also encoded by other DNA sequences in this sample. This sequence joins TRBV5-6 and TRBJ2-7; 7 bases align to TRBD2. The V segment lost 5 bases and the J segment 4 bases; nucleotides outside the gene matches: 3. CDR3 length equals 12 residues. Per germline, CDR1 SGHDT and CDR2 YYEEEE. CDR3 DNA sequence: TGTGCCAGCAGTTTCGGGGGGTACGAGCAGTACTTC. The encoded protein is CASSFGGYEQYF.

V gene TRBV5-1 combines with J gene TRBJ1-4, with D unresolved. Trimming cost V 4 bases and J 3 bases, with 7 bases left between them. The length of the CDR3 is 13 residues. Per the germline V gene, CDR1 is SGHRS and CDR2 is YFSETQ. The CDR3: CASSPGPNEKLFF. The DNA of the CDR3 is TGCGCCAGCAGCCCAGGACCTAATGAAAAACTGTTTTTT. The entire variable domain, with the rest obtained from reference TRBV5-1 and TRBJ1-4, is as follows: KAGVTQTPRYLIKTRGQQVTLSCSPISGHRSVSWYQQTPGQGLQFLFEYFSETQRNKGNFPGRFSGRQFSNSRSEMNVSTLELGDSALYLCASSPGPNEKLFFGSGTQLSVL.

The chain uses TRBV11-3 and TRBJ2-5, with TRBD1 matching over 8 bases. V shed 4 bases, J shed 4 bases, and the junction held 8 bases outside the gene matches. The CDR3 is made up of 15 amino acids. Looked up from germline, CDR1 is SGHNT and CDR2 is YENEEA. CDR3 sequence (DNA): TGTGCCAGCAGCTCCGGACAGGGAGGTTCAGAGACCCAGTACTTC. Its protein product is CASSSGQGGSETQYF.

This chain connects TRBV30 to TRBJ2-1; D is unclear. Trimming took 5 bases from V and 9 from J, leaving 23 bases between them. The CDR3 runs 15 residues. Germline CDR1 is GTSNPN and CDR2 is SVGIG (reference sequence). Here the CDR3 DNA reads TGTGCCTGGGGGGTGTGGGCGCGTCCAAAGGTTGAGCAGTTCTTC. Residues: CAWGVWARPKVEQFF. Together with reference TRBV30 and TRBJ2-1, the CDR3 gives the full variable domain: SQTIHQWPATLVQPVGSPLSLECTVEGTSNPNLYWYRQAAGRGLQLLFYSVGIGQISSEVPQNLSASRPQDRQFILSSKKLLLSDSGFYLCAWGVWARPKVEQFFGPGTRLTVL.

In its sample, this clone was seen once. The chain links TRBV9 to TRBJ1-1; weak D call: TRBD1 (5 bases). The length of the CDR3 is 13 residues. Deletions cut 3 bases from V and 7 bases from J, with 13 bases between. Germline loops: CDR1 SGDLS, CDR2 YYNGEE. DNA of the CDR3: TGTGCCAGCAGCGGCAGGGTTTCGGGTGAAGCTTTCTTT. This sequence encodes CASSGRVSGEAFF.

The J gene is TRBJ1-1, the V gene TRBV9; 7 bases map to TRBD1. Germline trimming cut 3 bases from V and 6 bases from J; bases unmatched to any gene: 8. Germline V gene sequence: CDR1 SGDLS, CDR2 YYNGEE. The CDR3 is 14 amino acids. The CDR3 DNA reads TGTGCCAGCAGCGAGACAGGGAGTTCCGCTGAAGCTTTCTTT. It translates to CASSETGSSAEAFF.

The CDR3 sequence: CASSLNPTSGANVLTF. The CDR3 coding sequence is TGCGCCAGCAGCTTGAACCCCACATCTGGGGCCAACGTCCTGACTTTC. The chain recombines TRBV5-1 with TRBJ2-6; D not resolved. Germline V gene lookup returns CDR1 SGHRS and CDR2 YFSETQ. CDR3 length equals 16 residues. V was pared by 1 base and J by 1 base, with 9 bases between. Using reference TRBV5-1 and TRBJ2-6 for the parts outside the CDR3, the full variable domain is KAGVTQTPRYLIKTRGQQVTLSCSPISGHRSVSWYQQTPGQGLQFLFEYFSETQRNKGNFPGRFSGRQFSNSRSEMNVSTLELGDSALYLCASSLNPTSGANVLTFGAGSRLTVL.

This clone was counted between two and nine times. This sequence joins TRBV6-5 and TRBJ1-2, with 9 bases lining up with TRBD1. The length of the CDR3 is 14 residues. Germline lookup yields CDR1 MNHEY and CDR2 SVGAGI. The ends lost 5 bases at V and 6 bases at J; junction bases unmatched: 7. The DNA of the CDR3 is TGTGCCAGCAGTCCAGGACAGGGGTGGAATGGCTACACCTTC. Translating it yields CASSPGQGWNGYTF.

The V and J genes are TRBV5-6 and TRBJ1-1, with no clear D. CDR1 and CDR2 (germline): SGHDT, YYEEEE. The CDR3 is made up of 11 amino acids. V shed 1 base and J shed 8 bases, with 6 bases lying between them. The CDR3 sequence is CASSLTQEAFF. DNA of the CDR3: TGTGCCAGCAGCTTGACCCAGGAAGCTTTCTTT.

This chain joins TRBV6-5 and TRBJ2-7, with TRBD1 as a possible D gene (5 bases). Germline assignment: CDR1 MNHEY and CDR2 SVGAGI. The CDR3 is 12 amino acids. The V end was cut by 6 bases, the J end by 5 bases, with 11 bases between. The CDR3 spells CASRYRQHEQYV. The CDR3 DNA is TGTGCCAGCAGGTACCGACAGCACGAGCAGTACGTC.

This clone was counted a single time. The rearrangement links TRBV5-1 to TRBJ1-2; D gene uncertain. Germline CDR1 reads SGHRS; CDR2 reads YFSETQ. The CDR3 runs to 13 residues. The V end was cut by 4 bases, the J end by 4 bases, with 11 bases between. The CDR3 region is CASSQQEGYGYTF. In DNA form, the CDR3 reads TGCGCCAGCAGCCAGCAGGAGGGCTATGGCTACACCTTC.

The J gene is TRBJ2-2, the V gene TRBV7-9, with 7 bases lining up with TRBD1. With V trimmed by 1 base and J by 5 bases, 7 bases remained unmatched. Germline lookup yields CDR1 SEHNR and CDR2 FQNEAQ (reference sequence). CDR3 length equals 16 residues. The CDR3 DNA reads TGTGCCAGCAGCTTAGGCAGACAGGGTAGAACCGGGGAGCTGTTTTTT. It is translated as CASSLGRQGRTGELFF. Drawing the rest from reference TRBV7-9 and TRBJ2-2, the complete variable domain is DTGVSQNPRHKITKRGQNVTFRCDPISEHNRLYWYRQTLGQGPEFLTYFQNEAQLEKSRLLSDRFSAERPKGSFSTLEIQRTEQGDSAMYLCASSLGRQGRTGELFFGEGSRLTVL.

The rearrangement uses TRBV2 and TRBJ2-5; 11 nucleotides agree with TRBD2. The CDR3 runs 16 residues. J gave up 0 bases and V 4 bases, and 4 bases lay outside the gene matches. The germline gives CDR1 SNHLY, CDR2 FYNNEI. In DNA, the CDR3 is TGTGCCAGCAGTGGACTAGCGGGGCCCCACCAAGAGACCCAGTACTTC. It translates to CASSGLAGPHQETQYF.

This clone appeared a single time. V and J are TRBV12-5 and TRBJ2-5; TRBD1 matches 11 bases. The CDR3 has 18 amino acids. Trimming at V came to 0 bases and at J to 5 bases, leaving 11 bases not matched to a gene. Per the germline V gene, CDR1 is LGHNT and CDR2 is FRNRAP. The CDR3 DNA reads as TGTGCTAGTGGTTTGGTACTTGGACAGGGGGCTAGTGAGGAGACCCAGTACTTC. Amino acids: CASGLVLGQGASEETQYF.

This clone was seen only a few times. This sequence joins TRBV7-9 and TRBJ1-3; D perhaps matches TRBD1 (5 bases). Germline CDR1 and CDR2: SEHNR and FQNEAQ (reference sequence). V lost 4 bases, J lost 3 bases, and 13 bases lay in between. This CDR3 spans 15 amino acids. CDR3 region: CASSSRAGGGNTIYF. For the CDR3, the DNA is TGTGCCAGCAGCTCCCGAGCGGGGGGTGGAAACACCATATATTTT.

The J gene is TRBJ2-3, the V gene TRBV9, with D hard to call. Germline assignment: CDR1 SGDLS and CDR2 YYNGEE. The CDR3 spans 14 residues. The V end lost 4 bases, the J end lost 0 bases, and 9 bases lay between the germline ends. The CDR3 loop is CASSPRGSTDTQYF. Here the CDR3 DNA reads TGTGCCAGCAGCCCCCGAGGTAGCACAGATACGCAGTATTTT.

V and J are TRBV5-6 and TRBJ1-2; possibly TRBD1 for D (5 bases). Trimming pared 0 bases from V and 8 bases from J, leaving 14 bases between. The CDR3 loop spans 14 amino acids. Germline V gene lookup returns CDR1 SGHDT and CDR2 YYEEEE. CDR3 in DNA: TGTGCCAGCAGCTTGGCGGCAGGGAGACAAGGCTACACCTTC. Residues: CASSLAAGRQGYTF.

Here the CDR3 reads CATNLLAGGTDTQYF. CDR3 DNA: TGTGCCACCAACCTACTAGCGGGAGGCACAGATACGCAGTATTTT. The rearrangement joins TRBV10-3 to TRBJ2-3, with 11 bases matching TRBD2. The CDR3 consists of 15 residues. The trim removed 10 bases at V and 1 base at J, leaving 7 bases unmatched. Germline values: CDR1 ENHRY, CDR2 SYGVKD.